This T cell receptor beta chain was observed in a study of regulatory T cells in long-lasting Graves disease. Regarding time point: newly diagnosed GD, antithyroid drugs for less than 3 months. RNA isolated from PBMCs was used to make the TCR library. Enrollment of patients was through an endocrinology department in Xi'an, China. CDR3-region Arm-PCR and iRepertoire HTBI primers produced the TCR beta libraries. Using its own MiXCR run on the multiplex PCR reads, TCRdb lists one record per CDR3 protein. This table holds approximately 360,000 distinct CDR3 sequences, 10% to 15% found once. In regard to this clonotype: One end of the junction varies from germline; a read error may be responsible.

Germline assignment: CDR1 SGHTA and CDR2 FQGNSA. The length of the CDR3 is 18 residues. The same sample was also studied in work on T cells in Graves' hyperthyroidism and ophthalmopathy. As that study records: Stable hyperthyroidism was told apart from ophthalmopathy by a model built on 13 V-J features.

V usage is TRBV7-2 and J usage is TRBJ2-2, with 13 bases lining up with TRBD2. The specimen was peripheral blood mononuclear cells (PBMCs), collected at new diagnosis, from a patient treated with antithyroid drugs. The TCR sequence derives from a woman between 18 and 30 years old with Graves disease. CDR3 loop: CGSSSLTSGGTRTGELFF. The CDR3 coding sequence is TGTGGCAGCAGCTCTTTGACTAGCGGGGGGACAAGAACCGGGGAGCTGTTTTTT. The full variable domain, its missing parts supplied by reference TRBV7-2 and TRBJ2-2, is GAGVSQSPSNKVTEKGKDVELRCDPISGHTALYWYRQSLGQGLEFLIYFQGNSAPDKSGLPSDRFSAERTGGSVSTLTIQRTQQEDSAVYLCGSSSLTSGGTRTGELFFGEGSRLTVL.